The clone carrying this T cell receptor (beta chain) has a count of ten or more. Its matching antigen is unknown. This record comes from a study of CD8 T cells in ankylosing spondylitis. The study, taken as a whole, reports: There was a TCR beta motif, made of roughly eight highly homologous variants, that appeared characteristic of ankylosing spondylitis blood. Enrichment of disease-linked clones was reportedly significant in matched ankylosing spondylitis synovial fluid. Earlier reports found some motif variants in synovial fluid and blood in reactive arthritis. Relatively scarce in peripheral blood, disease-linked clones were CD8+.

V was pared by 4 bases and J by 8 bases, with 8 bases of the junction left unmatched. CDR3 size: 14 residues. Germline V gives CDR1 SQVTM, CDR2 ANQGSEA. The authors made TCR beta libraries by quantitative 5'-RACE with molecular barcodes. TCRdb reprocessed the 5' RACE reads with MiXCR, giving one entry per CDR3 protein. The table records 700,000 to 850,000 distinct CDR3 sequences, roughly 10% of them present only once. Sequences were obtained from blood, either unsorted or a sorted T cell fraction (not recorded which). V and J are TRBV29-1 and TRBJ2-2, with 9 positions matching TRBD1. The clonotype originates from a male donor with ankylosing spondylitis. CDR3 DNA sequence: TGCAGCGTTGGAAAAGGGACAGGGCCAGGGGAGCTGTTTTTT. Protein: CSVGKGTGPGELFF.